The entry below gives a single TCR beta chain sequence along with its context. These data come from a study of control samples from healthy donors and cancer patients. Assay: immunoSEQ multiplex PCR; the TCRdb copy retains only in-frame clones and omits some. Here the sample spans approximately 100,000 clones, more than 85% being singletons. The CDR3 totals 17 residues. The V gene's germline CDR1 is MNHEY and CDR2 SMNVEV (reference sequence). V was clipped by 5 bases and J by 2 bases; unmatched bases: 12. The sequencing input was blood. This rearrangement joins TRBV27 to TRBJ2-3; the match to TRBD1 covers 8 bases. The TCR was taken from a woman aged 45 to 65 in good health. CDR3 loop: CASSPWWTGLNTDTQYF. CDR3 DNA sequence: TGTGCCAGCAGTCCCTGGTGGACAGGGCTAAACACAGATACGCAGTATTTT.